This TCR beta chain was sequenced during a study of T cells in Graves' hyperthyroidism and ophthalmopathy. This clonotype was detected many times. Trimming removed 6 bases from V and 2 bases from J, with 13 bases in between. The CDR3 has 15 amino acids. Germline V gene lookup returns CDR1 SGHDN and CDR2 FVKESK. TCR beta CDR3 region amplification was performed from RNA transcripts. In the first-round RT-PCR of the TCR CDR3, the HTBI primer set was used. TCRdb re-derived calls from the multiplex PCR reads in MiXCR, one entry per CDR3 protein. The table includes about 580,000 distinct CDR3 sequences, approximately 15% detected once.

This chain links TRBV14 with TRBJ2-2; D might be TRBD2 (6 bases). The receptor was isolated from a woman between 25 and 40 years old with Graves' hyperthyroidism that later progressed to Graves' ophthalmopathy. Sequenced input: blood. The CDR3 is CASRHSGTNTGELFF. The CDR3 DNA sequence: TGTGCCAGCAGACATAGCGGCACCAACACCGGGGAGCTGTTTTTT.